Following are 22 T cell receptor beta chains from one sample sequenced in a study of blood T cells in healthy people across ages. Alongside a J-beta primer mix, a sample-barcoded 5' primer served in a second PCR lasting about 7 to 12 cycles. TCRdb called the 5' RACE reads again in MiXCR, with one record for every CDR3 protein. Of hundreds of thousands of distinct CDR3 sequences listed, less than 70% are singletons. The sample taken for sequencing was blood. These receptors were taken from a man at least 80 years old in good health.

In this sample, this clonotype turned up a few times. The V gene is TRBV20-1, the J gene TRBJ1-2; D is unresolved. This CDR3 contains 14 residues. The germline V gene has CDR1 DFQATT and CDR2 SNEGSKA (reference sequence). The germline V and J ends were trimmed by 0 bases and 4 bases, with 12 bases remaining between them. The CDR3 DNA reads as TGCAGTGCTAGAGAGTCCTTTGAGTTCTATGGCTACACCTTC. It translates to CSARESFEFYGYTF.

V usage is TRBV29-1 and J usage is TRBJ1-5; D unresolved. The germline CDR1 and CDR2 sequences are SQVTM and ANQGSEA. CDR3 size: 14 residues. The V gene lost 2 bases and the J gene lost 4 bases, with 12 bases spanning the gap. The CDR3 region is CSVERALGNQPQHF. The CDR3 nucleotides are TGCAGCGTTGAAAGAGCCCTTGGGAATCAGCCCCAGCATTTT.

Details on this clonotype: A much larger clone differs by one base, so this may be a read error. The chain has TRBV29-1 and TRBJ2-7, with D maybe TRBD2 (5 bases). CDR1 is SQVTM and CDR2 is ANQGSEA in the germline V gene. V was pared by 5 bases and J by 5 bases, with 13 bases between. This CDR3 region has 12 residues. This CDR3 reads CSVRTDSDEQYF. The CDR3 nucleotides read TGCAGCGTTCGGACTGATTCCGACGAGCAGTACTTC.

This clonotype was counted only a few times. The chain combines TRBV18 with TRBJ2-3, with D maybe TRBD2 (6 bases). V was cut by 4 bases and J by 14 bases, with 19 bases left in between. CDR3 size: 13 residues. Germline values: CDR1 KGHSH, CDR2 LQKENI. The CDR3 region is CASSRGEGGYAYF. In DNA form, the CDR3 reads TGTGCCAGCTCACGCGGGGAAGGTGGATACGCGTATTTT. The full variable domain, rest sourced from reference TRBV18 and TRBJ2-3, is NAGVMQNPRHLVRRRGQEARLRCSPMKGHSHVYWYRQLPEEGLKFMVYLQKENIIDESGMPKERFSAEFPKEGPSILRIQQVVRGDSAAYFCASSRGEGGYAYFGPGTRLTVL.

J is TRBJ2-1 and V is TRBV4-1; 9 bases agree with TRBD2. The trim removed 7 bases at V and 4 bases at J, leaving 5 bases unmatched. Germline V gene data show CDR1 as MGHRA and CDR2 as YSYEKL. This CDR3 spans 14 amino acids. CDR3 amino acids: CASTSTSGYNEQFF. CDR3 DNA: TGCGCCAGCACTTCGACTAGCGGTTACAATGAGCAGTTCTTC.

This clonotype was counted a few times. The gene calls are TRBV5-5 and TRBJ2-7; D may be TRBD1 or TRBD2 (6 bases each). V lost 0 bases and J 2 bases, leaving 9 bases between the germline ends. The germline CDR1 and CDR2 sequences are SGHKS and YYEKEE (reference sequence). The CDR3 runs 14 residues. The CDR3 sequence is CASSLVRGPYEQYF. DNA for the CDR3: TGTGCCAGCAGCTTGGTTCGGGGGCCCTACGAGCAGTACTTC. The entire variable domain, with the rest obtained from reference TRBV5-5 and TRBJ2-7, is as follows: DAGVTQSPTHLIKTRGQQVTLRCSPISGHKSVSWYQQVLGQGPQFIFQYYEKEERGRGNFPDRFSARQFPNYSSELNVNALLLGDSALYLCASSLVRGPYEQYFGPGTRLTVT.

This chain joins TRBV24-1 and TRBJ1-4, with D perhaps matching TRBD1 (5 bases). The V gene's germline CDR1 is KGHDR and CDR2 SFDVKD. V was pared by 5 bases and J by 7 bases, with 16 bases between. The CDR3 covers 15 residues. The CDR3: CATSGGGLGGEKLFF. The CDR3 nucleotides read TGTGCCACCAGTGGTGGGGGACTCGGCGGTGAAAAACTGTTTTTT.

The chain has TRBV4-2 and TRBJ2-4; 12 nucleotides line up with TRBD2. The DNA end is a closer match to TRBJ2-7, so the J assignment may be wrong. CDR1 is LGHNA, CDR2 YNFKEQ, per germline. There are 15 residues in the CDR3. CDR3 sequence (DNA): TGTGCCAGCAGCCCGACTAGCGGGAGTTTGTACGAGCAGTACTTC. Translated, it gives CASSPTSGSLYEQYF.

The genes are TRBV7-6 and TRBJ2-1; weak D call: TRBD1 (6 bases). V lost 3 bases to trimming and J lost 0 bases, with 9 bases between them. The length of the CDR3 is 15 residues. Looked up from germline, CDR1 is SGHVS and CDR2 is FNYEAQ. DNA of the CDR3: TGTGCCAGCAGCTTGTCGGGACACTCCTACAATGAGCAGTTCTTC. Translation gives CASSLSGHSYNEQFF.

The chain recombines TRBV20-1 with TRBJ1-4, with 8 nucleotides matching TRBD1. The CDR3 consists of 14 residues. The V segment lost 4 bases and the J segment 7 bases; nucleotides outside the gene matches: 8. The germline V gene has CDR1 DFQATT and CDR2 SNEGSKA (reference sequence). This CDR3 reads CSATGQGLSEKLFF. The CDR3 coding sequence is TGCAGTGCTACTGGACAGGGTTTAAGTGAAAAACTGTTTTTT.

The chain recombines TRBV6-2 or TRBV6-3 with TRBJ2-1; 8 bases agree with TRBD1. V lost 5 bases to trimming and J lost 8 bases; unmatched junction nucleotides: 14. The CDR3 is 16 amino acids. Germline assignment: CDR1 MNHEY and CDR2 SVGEGT. The DNA of the CDR3 is TGTGCCAGCAGTGCGGCGGACAGGGTAAGGGAACATGAGCAGTTCTTC. Protein product: CASSAADRVREHEQFF.

The chain uses TRBV4-2 and TRBJ2-7; a possible D gene is TRBD1 (6 bases). Germline lookup yields CDR1 LGHNA and CDR2 YNFKEQ. The germline V and J ends were trimmed by 5 bases and 1 base, with 18 bases remaining between them. CDR3 length: 16 residues. CDR3 protein: CASSRRGSDRSYEQYF. The CDR3 coding sequence is TGTGCCAGCAGCAGAAGGGGGTCGGACAGATCCTACGAGCAGTACTTC.

This rearrangement joins TRBV12-3 or TRBV12-4 to TRBJ2-1; 7 positions match TRBD2. The ends lost 6 bases at V and 0 bases at J; junction bases unmatched: 11. This CDR3 region has 17 residues. For the CDR3, the DNA is TGTGCCAGCAGCCCGGGGCTAGCGGTTAGCTCCTACAATGAGCAGTTCTTC. It encodes CASSPGLAVSSYNEQFF.

The V call is TRBV29-1, the J call TRBJ2-7; TRBD1 is a possible D gene (6 bases). The CDR3 sequence is 12 residues long. Trimming removed 7 bases at V and 4 bases at J, with 14 bases between. Germline assignment: CDR1 SQVTM and CDR2 ANQGSEA. The CDR3 coding sequence is TGCAGCGCCCGGGACATAACATACGAGCAGTACTTC. This gives the protein CSARDITYEQYF.

This clonotype occurred a few times. J is TRBJ2-2 and V is TRBV20-1, with 15 bases lining up with TRBD2. The CDR3 totals 18 residues. J was trimmed by 5 bases and V by 6 bases; bases with no gene match: 13. Germline V gene lookup returns CDR1 DFQATT and CDR2 SNEGSKA (reference sequence). The CDR3 DNA reads TGCAGTGCCCTCCGAGGGGGACTAGCGGGAGGAGGGACCGGGGAGCTGTTTTTT. It encodes CSALRGGLAGGGTGELFF.

The chain recombines TRBV29-1 with TRBJ2-1; D is undetermined. The V end lost 6 bases, the J end lost 0 bases, and 15 bases lay between the germline ends. Germline CDR1 and CDR2: SQVTM and ANQGSEA. The CDR3 contains 15 residues. As DNA, the CDR3 is TGCAGCGTCAAGGGTCCGGAGAGCTCCTACAATGAGCAGTTCTTC. This sequence encodes CSVKGPESSYNEQFF.

The J gene is TRBJ2-3, the V gene TRBV29-1; D gene ambiguous. Trimming removed 6 bases from V and 3 bases from J, with 4 bases in between. Germline V gives CDR1 SQVTM, CDR2 ANQGSEA. The CDR3 length is 10 residues. The CDR3 protein is CSVQTDTQYF. CDR3 DNA: TGCAGCGTCCAAACAGATACGCAGTATTTT.

The chain recombines TRBV6-6 with TRBJ2-2; no clear D gene. Trimming took off 7 bases at V and 1 base at J, with 4 bases between the two ends. The CDR3 runs 12 residues. Germline-derived CDR1 and CDR2 are MNHNY and SVGAGI (reference sequence). The CDR3 bases are TGTGCCAGCACCCTGAACACCGGGGAGCTGTTTTTT. Its translation is CASTLNTGELFF.

CDR3 DNA sequence: TGTGCCAGCAGCTCTGACAGTTTAACCTACGAGCAGTACTTC. This sequence encodes CASSSDSLTYEQYF. The chain combines TRBV28 with TRBJ2-7, with D possibly TRBD1 on 5 matching bases. The V gene's germline CDR1 is MDHEN and CDR2 SYDVKM. CDR3 length: 14 amino acids. V was trimmed by 6 bases and J by 2 bases, leaving 14 bases between them.

This clonotype was counted between two and nine times. This chain connects TRBV27 to TRBJ2-7, with a tentative D call TRBD2 (6 bases). Germline V lookup: CDR1 MNHEY, CDR2 SMNVEV (reference sequence). CDR3 size: 15 residues. Trimming removed 2 bases at V and 3 bases at J, with 14 bases between. The CDR3 loop reads CASSLGGGANYEQYF. The CDR3 coding sequence is TGTGCCAGCAGTTTAGGAGGCGGGGCTAACTACGAGCAGTACTTC.

This clonotype was seen a handful of times. The chain combines TRBV12-3 or TRBV12-4 with TRBJ2-1; the match to TRBD2 covers 7 bases. V shed 8 bases, J shed 8 bases, and the junction held 15 bases outside the gene matches. The CDR3 has 15 residues. CDR3 nucleotides: TGTGCCAGCCTGGCGGGCGGGAGTTCTACCGATGAGCAGTTCTTC. As protein: CASLAGGSSTDEQFF.

V is TRBV20-1 and J is TRBJ2-3, with D perhaps matching TRBD1 (6 bases). The germline V and J ends were trimmed by 1 base and 3 bases, with 8 bases remaining between them. The CDR3 covers 13 residues. Germline CDR1 DFQATT, CDR2 SNEGSKA (reference sequence). In DNA form, the CDR3 reads TGCAGTGCTAGAGTGGGGGCTACAGATACGCAGTATTTT. It specifies CSARVGATDTQYF.